This T cell receptor beta chain was sequenced in a study of OX40 agonist ivuxolimab in advanced cancers. Across the whole study: Each patient was given ivuxolimab into a vein every 2 weeks, at 0.01 to 10 mg/kg. Three patients, one with hepatocellular carcinoma and two with cutaneous melanoma, responded partially.

Sequencing used immunoSEQ multiplex PCR; TCRdb keeps in-frame clones, though not all of them. The sample includes about 78,000 clones, about 90% of them seen just once. Patients were excluded for autoimmune disease history or systemic immunosuppression. Source: CD4+ or CD8+ T cells sorted from blood, taken in a trial of the OX40 agonist ivuxolimab. This clonotype was obtained from an adult with an advanced solid tumor such as melanoma, head and neck, liver or kidney cancer.

CDR3 nucleotide sequence: TGTGCCATCAGTGAGAGGGACAGAGAATACGAGCAGTACTTC. Its protein product is CAISERDREYEQYF. V usage is TRBV10-3 and J usage is TRBJ2-7; 7 bases agree with TRBD1. There are 14 residues in the CDR3. With V trimmed by 2 bases and J by 4 bases, 5 bases remained unmatched. Germline loops: CDR1 ENHRY, CDR2 SYGVKD.